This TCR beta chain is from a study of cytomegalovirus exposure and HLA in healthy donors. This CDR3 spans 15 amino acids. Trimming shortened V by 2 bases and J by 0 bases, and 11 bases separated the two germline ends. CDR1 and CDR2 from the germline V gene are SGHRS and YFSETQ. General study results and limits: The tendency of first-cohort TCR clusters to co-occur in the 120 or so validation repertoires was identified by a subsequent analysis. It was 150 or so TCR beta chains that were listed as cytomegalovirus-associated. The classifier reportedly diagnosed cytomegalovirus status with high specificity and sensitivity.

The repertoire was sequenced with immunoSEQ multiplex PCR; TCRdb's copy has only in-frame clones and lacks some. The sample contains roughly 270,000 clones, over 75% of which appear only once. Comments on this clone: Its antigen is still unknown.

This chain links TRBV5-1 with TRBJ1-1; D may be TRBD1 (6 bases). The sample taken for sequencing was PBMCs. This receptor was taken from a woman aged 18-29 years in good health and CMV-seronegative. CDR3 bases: TGCGCCAGCAGCTTCCAAACAGGGATGAACACTGAAGCTTTCTTT. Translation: CASSFQTGMNTEAFF.